The rows below give T cell receptor beta chains drawn from one sample of a study of OX40 agonist ivuxolimab in advanced cancers. The repertoire was sequenced with immunoSEQ multiplex PCR; TCRdb's copy has only in-frame clones and lacks some. The sample consists of about 58,000 clones, approximately 91% of them appearing once. The material sequenced was CD4+ or CD8+ T cells sorted from blood, taken in a trial of the OX40 agonist ivuxolimab. These receptors all stem from an adult with an advanced solid tumor such as melanoma, head and neck, liver or kidney cancer. Each CDR3 is given with its conserved first and last residue. A D gene is named only where the DNA matches it firmly.

>TRBJ1-5|.|TRBV11-2
TGTGCCAGCAGCCATGGACAGACCAATCAGCCCCAGCATTTT
CASSHGQTNQPQHF
>TRBJ2-7|TRBD1|TRBV29-1
TGCAGCGTTGCGGGACAGGGGTACGAGCAGTACTTC
CSVAGQGYEQYF
>TRBJ1-4|TRBD1|TRBV19
TGTGCCAGTAGACCGGGACAGTCTAATGAAAAACTGTTTTTT
CASRPGQSNEKLFF
>TRBJ2-5|.|TRBV4-3
TGCGCCAGCAGCCAAGCGGTCACTCGGGAGACCCAGTACTTC
CASSQAVTRETQYF
>TRBJ1-5|.|TRBV28
TGTGCCAGCAGCGAATGGGGGGCCGAACAGCCCCAGCATTTT
CASSEWGAEQPQHF
>TRBJ2-7|TRBD2|TRBV4-3
TGCGCCAGCAGCCAGAACGCGGGACTAGCGTTTAGGCAGTACTTC
CASSQNAGLAFRQYF
>TRBJ2-3|.|TRBV18
TGTGCCAGCTCACCAAGGGAAGATACGCAGTATTTT
CASSPREDTQYF
>TRBJ2-1|.|TRBV28
TGTGCCAGCAGTTTTATCTCGGGGAGCTACAATGAGCAGTTCTTC
CASSFISGSYNEQFF
>TRBJ1-2|.|TRBV20-1
TGCGCCCTCGGACATTCTGGTGGCTACACCTTC
CALGHSGGYTF
>TRBJ2-7|.|TRBV7-9
TGTGCCAGCAGCTTAGGAGTTGACGAGCAGTACTTC
CASSLGVDEQYF
>TRBJ2-7|TRBD2|TRBV7-2
TGTGCCAGCAGCCTCGCTTCGGCGGGAGTAGACGAGCAGTACTTC
CASSLASAGVDEQYF
>TRBJ2-7|.|TRBV7-2
TGTGCCAGCAGCTTTGGCCCCCGGCAGTACTTC
CASSFGPRQYF
>TRBJ2-7|.|TRBV6-5
TGTGCCAGCAGTTACCCAAGGGGGAGTTTTGACTACGAGCAGTACTTC
CASSYPRGSFDYEQYF
>TRBJ1-3|TRBD1|TRBV10-3
TGTGCCATCAGTGAGTTTACAGGGGCGAAAGGAAACACCATATATTTT
CAISEFTGAKGNTIYF
>TRBJ2-2|TRBD1|TRBV30
TGTGCCGGGAAACAGGGGACCTCCATCGCCGGGGAGCTGTTTTTT
CAGKQGTSIAGELFF
>TRBJ1-1|.|TRBV18
TGTGCCAGCTCCCTAGGGGACGGCGAAGCTTTCTTT
CASSLGDGEAFF
>TRBJ2-7|TRBD1|TRBV9
TGTGCCAGCAGCCCCTATGGACAGGGGTCCTACGAGCAGTACTTC
CASSPYGQGSYEQYF